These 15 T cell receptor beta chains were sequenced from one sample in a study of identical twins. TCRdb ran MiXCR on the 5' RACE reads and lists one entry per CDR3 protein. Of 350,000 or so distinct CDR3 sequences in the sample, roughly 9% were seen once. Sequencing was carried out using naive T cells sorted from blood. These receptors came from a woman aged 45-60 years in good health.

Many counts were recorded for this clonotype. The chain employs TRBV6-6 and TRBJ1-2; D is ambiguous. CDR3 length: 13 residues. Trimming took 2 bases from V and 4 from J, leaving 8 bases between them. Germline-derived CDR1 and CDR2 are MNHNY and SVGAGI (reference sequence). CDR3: CASSYGGIYGYTF. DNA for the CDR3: TGTGCCAGCAGTTACGGCGGGATCTATGGCTACACCTTC.

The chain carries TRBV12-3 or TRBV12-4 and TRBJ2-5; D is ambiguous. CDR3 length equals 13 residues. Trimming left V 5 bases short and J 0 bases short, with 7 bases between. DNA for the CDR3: TGTGCCAGCAGTCCCCCGGACCAAGAGACCCAGTACTTC. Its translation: CASSPPDQETQYF.

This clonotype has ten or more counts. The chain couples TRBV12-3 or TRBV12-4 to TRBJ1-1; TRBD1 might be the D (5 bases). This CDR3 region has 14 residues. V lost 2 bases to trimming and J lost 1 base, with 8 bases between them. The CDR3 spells CASSLRGGNTEAFF. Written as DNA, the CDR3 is TGTGCCAGCAGTTTAAGGGGAGGGAACACTGAAGCTTTCTTT.

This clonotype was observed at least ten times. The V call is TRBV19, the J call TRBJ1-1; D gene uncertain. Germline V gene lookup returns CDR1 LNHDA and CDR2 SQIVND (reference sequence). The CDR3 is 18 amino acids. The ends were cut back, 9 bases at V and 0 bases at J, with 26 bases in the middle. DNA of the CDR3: TGTGCCAGCCGAAGCTTCGGCAGATTGGAAGCCATGAACACTGAAGCTTTCTTT. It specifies CASRSFGRLEAMNTEAFF.

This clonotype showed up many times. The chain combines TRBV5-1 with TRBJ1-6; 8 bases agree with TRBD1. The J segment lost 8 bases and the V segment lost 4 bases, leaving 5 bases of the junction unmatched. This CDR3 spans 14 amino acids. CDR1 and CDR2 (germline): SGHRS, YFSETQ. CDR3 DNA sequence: TGCGCCAGCAGCAAGGACAGGGCGGATTCACCCCTCCACTTT. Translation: CASSKDRADSPLHF.

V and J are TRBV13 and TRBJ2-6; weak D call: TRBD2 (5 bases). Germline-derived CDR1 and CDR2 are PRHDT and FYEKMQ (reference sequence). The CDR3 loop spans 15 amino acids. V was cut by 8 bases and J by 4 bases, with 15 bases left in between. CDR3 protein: CASGKGDRGANVLTF. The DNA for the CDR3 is TGTGCCAGCGGGAAGGGAGATAGGGGGGCCAACGTCCTGACTTTC. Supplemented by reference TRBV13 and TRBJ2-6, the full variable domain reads AAGVIQSPRHLIKEKRETATLKCYPIPRHDTVYWYQQGPGQDPQFLISFYEKMQSDKGSIPDRFSAQQFSDYHSELNMSSLELGDSALYFCASGKGDRGANVLTFGAGSRLTVL.

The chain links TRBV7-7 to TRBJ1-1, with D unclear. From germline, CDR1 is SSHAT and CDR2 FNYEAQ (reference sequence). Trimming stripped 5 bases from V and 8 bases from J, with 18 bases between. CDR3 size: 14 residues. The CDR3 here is CASSPSFWSPEAFF. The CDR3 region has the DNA TGTGCCAGCAGCCCTAGTTTTTGGTCCCCAGAAGCTTTCTTT.

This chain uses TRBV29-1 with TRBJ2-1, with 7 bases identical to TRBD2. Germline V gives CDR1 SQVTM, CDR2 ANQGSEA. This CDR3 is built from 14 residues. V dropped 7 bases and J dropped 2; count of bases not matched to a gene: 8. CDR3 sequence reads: CSAWGGRTYNEQFF. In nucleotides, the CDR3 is TGCAGCGCATGGGGGGGGAGGACCTACAATGAGCAGTTCTTC.

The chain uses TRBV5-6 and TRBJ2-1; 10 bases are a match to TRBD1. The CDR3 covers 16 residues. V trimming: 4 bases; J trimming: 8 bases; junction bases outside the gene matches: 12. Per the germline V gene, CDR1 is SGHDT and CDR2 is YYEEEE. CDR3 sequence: CASSLVPGQGRYEQFF. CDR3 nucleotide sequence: TGTGCCAGCAGCCTCGTCCCGGGACAGGGGAGATATGAGCAGTTCTTC.

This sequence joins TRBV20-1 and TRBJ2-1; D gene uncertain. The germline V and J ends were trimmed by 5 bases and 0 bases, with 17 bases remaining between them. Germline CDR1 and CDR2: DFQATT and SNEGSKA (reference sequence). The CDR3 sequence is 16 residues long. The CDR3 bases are TGCAGTGCTCTCACCTTTTCGTGGAGCTCCTACAATGAGCAGTTCTTC. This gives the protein CSALTFSWSSYNEQFF.

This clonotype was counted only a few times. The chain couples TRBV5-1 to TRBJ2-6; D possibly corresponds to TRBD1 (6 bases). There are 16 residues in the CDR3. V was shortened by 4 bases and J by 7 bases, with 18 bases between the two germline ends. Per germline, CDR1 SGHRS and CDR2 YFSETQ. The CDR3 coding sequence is TGCGCCAGCAGCCTCCCACAGGGCTTTGGAGCCAACGTCCTGACTTTC. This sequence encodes CASSLPQGFGANVLTF. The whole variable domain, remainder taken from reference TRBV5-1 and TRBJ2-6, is KAGVTQTPRYLIKTRGQQVTLSCSPISGHRSVSWYQQTPGQGLQFLFEYFSETQRNKGNFPGRFSGRQFSNSRSEMNVSTLELGDSALYLCASSLPQGFGANVLTFGAGSRLTVL.

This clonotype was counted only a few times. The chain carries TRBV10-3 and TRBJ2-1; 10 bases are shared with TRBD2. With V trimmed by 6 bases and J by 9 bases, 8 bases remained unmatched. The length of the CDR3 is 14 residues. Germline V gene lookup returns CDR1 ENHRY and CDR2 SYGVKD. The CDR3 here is CAIRDSGRTGEQFF. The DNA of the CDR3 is TGTGCCATCAGAGATAGCGGGAGGACTGGTGAGCAGTTCTTC.

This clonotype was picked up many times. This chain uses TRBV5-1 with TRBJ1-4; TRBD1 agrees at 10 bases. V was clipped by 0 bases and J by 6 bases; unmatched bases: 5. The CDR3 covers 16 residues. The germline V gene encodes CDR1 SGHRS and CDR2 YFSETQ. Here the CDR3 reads CASSLAPGQGDEKLFF. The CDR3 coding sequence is TGCGCCAGCAGCTTGGCCCCCGGACAGGGGGATGAAAAACTGTTTTTT.

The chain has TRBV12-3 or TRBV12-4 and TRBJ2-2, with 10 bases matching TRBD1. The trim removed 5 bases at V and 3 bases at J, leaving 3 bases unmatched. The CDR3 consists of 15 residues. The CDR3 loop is CASSRDRGDTGELFF. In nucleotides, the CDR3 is TGTGCCAGCAGTCGGGACAGGGGAGACACCGGGGAGCTGTTTTTT.

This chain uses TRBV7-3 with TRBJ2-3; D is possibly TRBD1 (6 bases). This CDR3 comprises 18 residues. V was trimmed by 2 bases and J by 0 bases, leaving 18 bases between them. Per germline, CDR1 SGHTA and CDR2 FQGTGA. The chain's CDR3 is CASSLRPRVGGSTDTQYF. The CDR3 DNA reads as TGTGCCAGCAGCTTACGACCCCGGGTAGGGGGAAGCACAGATACGCAGTATTTT.